These 30 T cell receptor beta chains share one sample of origin, sequenced in a study of shared clonotypes between healthy human individuals. Generated by immunoSEQ multiplex PCR, the TCRdb table keeps only in-frame clones and is missing some. The top ten hold around 0.3% of the sample, which has around 370,000 clones, approximately 96% seen once. The sequenced material came from memory CD8+ T cells sorted from blood. Indicated subset: CD45RO+ cells pooled with CCR7-negative TemRA cells. These receptors all come from a man aged 25 to 45 in good health.

J is TRBJ2-3 and V is TRBV1; the table's D gene call, TRBD2, was not cross checked with the DNA. TRBV1 is a documented pseudogene. The CDR3 extends over 18 amino acids. CDR3 nucleotide sequence: TGCACCAGCAGCCAACCAAAGAGCGGGAGGTATGGCACAGATACGCAGTATTTT. The encoded protein is CTSSQPKSGRYGTDTQYF.

The genes are TRBV5-1 and TRBJ2-1; 13 bases fit TRBD2. V trimming: 4 bases; J trimming: 8 bases; junction bases outside the gene matches: 6. The CDR3 length is 15 residues. Germline CDR1 SGHRS, CDR2 YFSETQ. The CDR3 is CASSPLAGGPHEQFF. The CDR3 bases are TGCGCCAGCAGCCCACTAGCGGGAGGGCCCCATGAGCAGTTCTTC. Full variable domain (missing parts from reference TRBV5-1 and TRBJ2-1): KAGVTQTPRYLIKTRGQQVTLSCSPISGHRSVSWYQQTPGQGLQFLFEYFSETQRNKGNFPGRFSGRQFSNSRSEMNVSTLELGDSALYLCASSPLAGGPHEQFFGPGTRLTVL.

CDR3 sequence: CASGAKTREKLFF. CDR3 sequence (DNA): TGTGCCAGCGGCGCGAAGACTAGGGAAAAACTGTTTTTT. V and J are TRBV27 and TRBJ1-4; the D is unclear. V was pared by 8 bases and J by 8 bases, with 15 bases between. Germline V gives CDR1 MNHEY, CDR2 SMNVEV (reference sequence). The CDR3 is made up of 13 amino acids.

This chain uses TRBV7-2 with TRBJ2-3; TRBD1 is a possible D gene (6 bases). The CDR3 loop spans 15 amino acids. V was shortened by 3 bases and J by 0 bases, with 10 bases between the two germline ends. CDR1 is SGHTA, CDR2 FQGNSA, per germline. Here the CDR3 reads CASSFSRGSTDTQYF. The CDR3 DNA sequence: TGTGCCAGCAGCTTTTCCAGGGGTAGCACAGATACGCAGTATTTT.

The V gene is TRBV19, the J gene TRBJ2-3, with 8 bases that match TRBD1. The CDR3 contains 14 residues. Germline V gives CDR1 LNHDA, CDR2 SQIVND (reference sequence). The junction had 4 bases not matched to a gene; V was cut back by 3 bases and J by 5 bases. CDR3: CASSMSGGIDTQYF. The CDR3 nucleotides are TGTGCCAGTAGTATGTCAGGGGGCATAGATACGCAGTATTTT.

V is TRBV11-3 and J is TRBJ2-3; D might be TRBD1 or TRBD2, each matching 5 bases. In germline, CDR1 is SGHNT, CDR2 YENEEA. V shed 5 bases and J shed 2 bases, with 14 bases lying between them. There are 15 residues in the CDR3. Here the CDR3 reads CASSHRDGDTDTQYF. In DNA form, the CDR3 reads TGTGCCAGCAGCCACCGGGACGGTGACACAGATACGCAGTATTTT.

The V call is TRBV7-6, the J call TRBJ2-1; 15 bases match TRBD2. The V and J ends lost 1 base and 7 bases, in that order; junction bases with no gene match: 8. The CDR3 totals 18 residues. Germline V CDR1 and CDR2: SGHVS, FNYEAQ. The DNA for the CDR3 is TGTGCCAGCAGCTTAGGGACTAGCGGGAGGGGAGCTAGGAATGAGCAGTTCTTC. This gives the protein CASSLGTSGRGARNEQFF.

V and J are TRBV7-8 and TRBJ2-5, with D maybe TRBD2 (5 bases). V lost 4 bases and J 7 bases, leaving 10 bases between the germline ends. The CDR3 consists of 12 residues. CDR1 is SGHVS, CDR2 FQNEAQ, per germline. CDR3 loop: CASSYGEGTQYF. The CDR3 bases are TGTGCCAGCAGCTATGGAGAGGGGACCCAGTACTTC.

The V call is TRBV15, the J call TRBJ1-5; D is unresolved. Deletions cut 3 bases from V and 3 bases from J, with 3 bases between. CDR3 length: 12 amino acids. Germline V gives CDR1 LNHNV, CDR2 YYDKDF (reference sequence). DNA of the CDR3: TGTGCCACCAGCAGGACCAATCAGCCCCAGCATTTT. Its protein product is CATSRTNQPQHF. Supplemented by reference TRBV15 and TRBJ1-5, the full variable domain reads DAMVIQNPRYQVTQFGKPVTLSCSQTLNHNVMYWYQQKSSQAPKLLFHYYDKDFNNEADTPDNFQSRRPNTSFCFLDIRSPGLGDTAMYLCATSRTNQPQHFGDGTRLSIL.

The table lists this clone with a count of one. The chain recombines TRBV21-1 with TRBJ2-7; TRBD1 was called by the table and not checked on the DNA. TRBV21-1 is marked as a pseudogene. The length of the CDR3 is 18 residues. CDR3 loop: CASSNGTASGTGLYEQYF. For the CDR3, the DNA is TGTGCCAGCAGCAATGGGACAGCCTCCGGGACGGGCCTCTACGAGCAGTACTTC.

The chain recombines TRBV6-6 with TRBJ2-2, with unresolved D. Deletions cut 2 bases from V and 6 bases from J, with 13 bases between. In germline, CDR1 is MNHNY, CDR2 SVGAGI (reference sequence). The CDR3 has 15 amino acids. This CDR3 reads CASSYPRSSSGELFF. DNA of the CDR3: TGTGCCAGCAGTTACCCCCGCAGTTCGTCCGGGGAGCTGTTTTTT.

This chain connects TRBV5-1 to TRBJ2-1; D is possibly TRBD2 (6 bases). The CDR3 spans 13 residues. Per the germline V gene, CDR1 is SGHRS and CDR2 is YFSETQ. Trimming took off 3 bases at V and 7 bases at J, with 11 bases between the two ends. CDR3 in DNA: TGCGCCAGCAGCTGGAGGGAGTGGAATGAGCAGTTCTTC. It encodes CASSWREWNEQFF.

The gene calls are TRBV7-2 and TRBJ2-4; D is undetermined. CDR3 length equals 12 residues. V gave up 0 bases and J gave up 6 bases, with 3 bases separating them. Germline V gene data show CDR1 as SGHTA and CDR2 as FQGNSA. The CDR3, as DNA: TGTGCCAGCAGCTTAGCTAGAAACATTCAGTACTTC. Protein sequence: CASSLARNIQYF.

This clone has only one observation. This chain links TRBV6-1 with TRBJ1-1; D might be TRBD1 (5 bases). Trimming left V 6 bases short and J 2 bases short, with 10 bases between. The CDR3 extends over 13 amino acids. Germline CDR1 MNHNS, CDR2 SASEGT. CDR3 nucleotide sequence: TGTGCCAGCAGCCTCAGGGAAAACACTGAAGCTTTCTTT. Its translation is CASSLRENTEAFF.

This clone has a single count. This chain uses TRBV10-3 with TRBJ1-4, with D perhaps matching TRBD1 (6 bases). The CDR3 spans 14 residues. Germline CDR1 is ENHRY and CDR2 is SYGVKD. The V gene lost 1 base and the J gene lost 7 bases, with 10 bases spanning the gap. CDR3 region: CAISELGAPEKLFF. The CDR3 DNA reads TGTGCCATCAGTGAGTTGGGGGCGCCTGAAAAACTGTTTTTT.

This clone showed up just once. The rearrangement uses TRBV6-1 and TRBJ2-7; no reliable D call. The CDR3 runs to 15 residues. The germline CDR1 and CDR2 sequences are MNHNS and SASEGT. The ends were cut back, 6 bases at V and 2 bases at J, with 17 bases in the middle. The DNA of the CDR3 is TGTGCCAGCAGCGTGAAAGGGTCGGCGGCCTACGAGCAGTACTTC. It translates to CASSVKGSAAYEQYF.

The genes are TRBV2 and TRBJ2-1; 8 positions agree with TRBD2. Germline V gene data show CDR1 as SNHLY and CDR2 as FYNNEI. The CDR3 is 15 residues long. V gave up 4 bases and J gave up 6 bases; unmatched junction bases: 8. CDR3 bases: TGTGCCAGCAGTGGGTATAGCGGGAACCCCAATGAGCAGTTCTTC. Amino acids: CASSGYSGNPNEQFF.

A few counts support this clone. Other DNA sequences in the sample encode the same CDR3. CDR3 amino acids: CASSFLYEQYF. The CDR3, as DNA: TGTGCCAGCAGTTTCCTCTACGAGCAGTACTTC. The chain joins TRBV28 to TRBJ2-7; no reliable D call. CDR3 size: 11 residues. Germline V gives CDR1 MDHEN, CDR2 SYDVKM. Trimming shortened V by 3 bases and J by 3 bases, and 3 bases separated the two germline ends.

About this clone itself: The same CDR3 can be traced to other DNA sequences in this sample. The chain employs TRBV30 and TRBJ2-7; D is ambiguous. The germline CDR1 and CDR2 sequences are GTSNPN and SVGIG (reference sequence). This CDR3 contains 12 residues. V gave up 0 bases and J gave up 3 bases, with 6 bases separating them. CDR3 DNA sequence: TGTGCCTGGAGTGTAGCCGGCTACGAGCAGTACTTC. It yields the protein CAWSVAGYEQYF.

The DNA of the CDR3 is TGTGCCTGGAGTGTACGGCACAGCCTGAATCAGCCCCAGCATTTT. This translates into CAWSVRHSLNQPQHF. This chain uses TRBV30 with TRBJ1-5; D not certain. V was pared by 0 bases and J by 4 bases, with 13 bases between. This CDR3 spans 15 amino acids. CDR1 and CDR2 (germline): GTSNPN, SVGIG (reference sequence).

The V call is TRBV28, the J call TRBJ2-7; D is perhaps TRBD1 (5 bases). Trimming left V 5 bases short and J 2 bases short, with 7 bases between. CDR3 length equals 12 residues. The germline gives CDR1 MDHEN, CDR2 SYDVKM. CDR3 loop: CASSGQTYEQYF. The CDR3 region has the DNA TGTGCCAGCAGTGGACAAACCTACGAGCAGTACTTC. Full variable domain (rest looked up from reference TRBV28 and TRBJ2-7): DVKVTQSSRYLVKRTGEKVFLECVQDMDHENMFWYRQDPGLGLRLIYFSYDVKMKEKGDIPEGYSVSREKKERFSLILESASTNQTSMYLCASSGQTYEQYFGPGTRLTVT.

This clone was seen once. This rearrangement joins TRBV6-5 to TRBJ1-1; 8 bases match TRBD1. The CDR3 runs 13 residues. The V gene end was trimmed by 6 bases and the J gene end by 3 bases; junction bases not matched to a gene: 3. CDR1 is MNHEY and CDR2 is SVGAGI in the germline V gene. The CDR3 region has the DNA TGTGCCAGCAGACGACAGGGGCACACTGAAGCTTTCTTT. It encodes CASRRQGHTEAFF.

This chain joins TRBV14 and TRBJ2-5; 9 nucleotides line up with TRBD1. The V and J ends lost 6 bases and 5 bases, in that order; junction bases with no gene match: 7. Germline CDR1 is SGHDN and CDR2 is FVKESK. The CDR3 sequence is 14 residues long. CDR3 bases: TGTGCCAGCAGTCGGACAGGGGTATGGGAGACCCAGTACTTC. It codes for CASSRTGVWETQYF.

The chain couples TRBV6-6 to TRBJ2-5; 7 nucleotides agree with TRBD2. This CDR3 region has 15 residues. Losses at the gene ends were 5 bases for V and 5 bases for J; bases not matched to a gene: 11. Per germline, CDR1 MNHNY and CDR2 SVGAGI (reference sequence). CDR3 coding DNA: TGTGCCAGCAGTGCCCGACTAGCCCCACGGGAGACCCAGTACTTC. Protein: CASSARLAPRETQYF.

V is TRBV29-1 and J is TRBJ2-7; 8 bases are shared with TRBD1. Looked up from germline, CDR1 is SQVTM and CDR2 is ANQGSEA. CDR3 size: 13 residues. The V and J ends lost 5 bases and 3 bases, in that order; junction bases with no gene match: 6. Written as DNA, the CDR3 is TGCAGCGTTACACAGGGGGAATTCTACGAGCAGTACTTC. Translating it yields CSVTQGEFYEQYF.

The V call is TRBV4-1, the J call TRBJ1-4, with D possibly matching TRBD1 (5 bases). The V and J ends lost 2 bases and 0 bases respectively, with 13 bases between them. Germline CDR1 is MGHRA and CDR2 is YSYEKL. The CDR3 is made up of 17 amino acids. CDR3 sequence reads: CASSQNGADTTNEKLFF. The CDR3 DNA reads as TGCGCCAGCAGCCAAAATGGGGCGGACACAACTAATGAAAAACTGTTTTTT.

V is TRBV5-8 and J is TRBJ2-5; TRBD2 matches 9 bases. Germline CDR1 and CDR2: SGHTS and YDEGEE. The CDR3 has 14 residues. The V gene end was trimmed by 5 bases and the J gene end by 2 bases; junction bases not matched to a gene: 4. CDR3 protein: CASSYLAGQETQYF. The CDR3, as DNA: TGTGCCAGCAGTTATCTAGCGGGGCAAGAGACCCAGTACTTC. The full variable domain, completed using reference TRBV5-8 and TRBJ2-5, is EAGVTQSPTHLIKTRGQQATLRCSPISGHTSVYWYQQALGLGLQFLLWYDEGEERNRGNFPPRFSGRQFPNYSSELNVNALELEDSALYLCASSYLAGQETQYFGPGTRLLVL.

The chain carries TRBV7-2 and TRBJ2-5, with 8 bases aligning to TRBD2. V lost 11 bases to trimming and J lost 5 bases; unmatched junction nucleotides: 19. The length of the CDR3 is 16 residues. CDR1 is SGHTA, CDR2 FQGNSA, per germline. The CDR3 sequence: CASSLSWGLGSETQYF. The DNA for the CDR3 is TGTGCCTCCAGCTTATCCTGGGGACTAGGGAGTGAGACCCAGTACTTC.

The V and J genes are TRBV2 and TRBJ1-1; weak D call: TRBD1 (5 bases). The CDR3 is made up of 12 amino acids. Per the germline V gene, CDR1 is SNHLY and CDR2 is FYNNEI. V lost 4 bases, J lost 8 bases, and 11 bases lay in between. CDR3 sequence reads: CASSVGAREAFF. The CDR3 nucleotides are TGTGCCAGCAGTGTAGGGGCGCGAGAAGCTTTCTTT.

This rearrangement joins TRBV5-1 to TRBJ1-4; 7 bases agree with TRBD1. The CDR3 runs to 15 residues. With 5 bases clipped from V and 7 bases from J, the junction kept 11 bases outside the gene matches. Germline CDR1 is SGHRS and CDR2 is YFSETQ. The CDR3 coding sequence is TGCGCCAGCAGGTTTGCCGGGACAGAGTTTGAAAAACTGTTTTTT. Its protein product is CASRFAGTEFEKLFF.